The rows below give T cell receptor beta chains drawn from one sample of a study of T cell repertoires in cytomegalovirus infection. One entry per CDR3 protein, called by TCRdb with MiXCR from the reads. This table holds under 250,000 distinct CDR3 sequences, roughly 12% found once. The specimen sequenced was PBMCs. The receptors stem from a human donor in good health (CMV status not recorded). Some clones in this sample may be carry-over from other donors' samples. Each CDR3 is given with its conserved first and last residue. The D gene is left open where the match is weak. Size is omitted from some rows. Given values are once, few, many or a class for expanded clones.

TRBV9	.	TRBJ2-5	.	CASSVGLPEETQYF	TGTGCCAGCAGCGTGGGACTCCCCGAAGAGACCCAGTACTTC
TRBV12-3/TRBV12-4	many	TRBJ2-1	TRBD2	CASSLAGAEQFF	TGTGCCAGCAGTCTAGCGGGAGCTGAGCAGTTCTTC
TRBV30	.	TRBJ1-1	.	CAWRPPGTDEAFF	TGTGCCTGGAGACCCCCCGGGACGGATGAAGCTTTCTTT
TRBV5-4	.	TRBJ2-1	TRBD2	CASSPPPGGGGNEQFF	TGTGCCAGCAGCCCCCCACCCGGGGGGGGAGGCAATGAGCAGTTCTTC
TRBV20-1	.	TRBJ1-1	.	CSARDMGRVDTEAFF	TGCAGTGCTAGAGATATGGGCAGGGTCGACACTGAAGCTTTCTTT
TRBV30	few	TRBJ2-3	TRBD1	CAWNPRDRITDTQYF	TGTGCCTGGAACCCCCGGGACAGGATAACAGATACGCAGTATTTT
TRBV10-3	many	TRBJ2-2	TRBD2	CAISPGLAGESGTGELFF	TGTGCCATCAGCCCGGGACTAGCGGGAGAGTCCGGCACCGGGGAGCTGTTTTTT
TRBV7-2	many	TRBJ2-2	.	CASSLLAGASTGELFF	TGTGCCAGCAGCTTACTCGCAGGGGCTTCCACCGGGGAGCTGTTTTTT
TRBV3-1	few	TRBJ2-7	TRBD2	CASSQALPTSGRAKVLF	TGTGCCAGCAGCCAGGCACTACCTACTAGCGGGAGGGCCAAGGTGCTCTTC
TRBV20-1	few	TRBJ2-1	TRBD2	CSATGTSSRSYNEQFF	TGCAGTGCTACCGGGACTAGCAGTCGCTCCTACAATGAGCAGTTCTTC
TRBV5-1	few	TRBJ2-1	TRBD2	CASSLRTSLPQEQFF	TGCGCCAGCAGCCTCCGGACTAGCCTCCCCCAGGAGCAGTTCTTC
TRBV7-2	many	TRBJ1-6	TRBD1	CASRGTAYNSPLHF	TGTGCCAGCAGGGGGACAGCATATAATTCACCCCTCCACTTT
TRBV7-2	many	TRBJ1-1	.	CASSLTATRTFF	TGTGCCAGCAGCTTAACAGCCACGAGAACTTTCTTT
TRBV20-1	many	TRBJ1-2	TRBD1	CSALRGQGARLSF	TGCAGTGCTCTGAGAGGACAGGGGGCGCGTTTAAGCTTC
TRBV6-2/TRBV6-3	many	TRBJ1-1	.	CASSYSDFNTEAFF	TGTGCCAGCAGTTACTCAGACTTCAACACTGAAGCTTTCTTT
TRBV7-6	many	TRBJ2-1	.	CASSLIGPNEQFF	TGTGCCAGCAGCTTGATAGGACCCAATGAGCAGTTCTTC
TRBV5-1	many	TRBJ2-3	.	CASSLAGASTDTQYF	TGCGCCAGCAGCTTGGCCGGGGCCTCGACAGATACGCAGTATTTT
TRBV5-1	.	TRBJ2-7	.	CASSPDRSSVLYEQYF	TGCGCCAGCAGCCCGGACAGATCAAGCGTGCTCTACGAGCAGTACTTC
TRBV7-8	.	TRBJ1-1	.	CASSLATGTQLLNTEAFF	TGTGCCAGCAGCTTGGCCACAGGGACCCAGCTATTGAACACTGAAGCTTTCTTT
TRBV2	.	TRBJ2-4	.	CASSEALLSRGLGKNIQYF	TGTGCCAGCAGTGAAGCGCTTCTTAGCCGGGGGCTTGGCAAAAACATTCAGTACTTC
TRBV6-6	.	TRBJ1-1	.	CASRPPGPSGNTEAFF	TGTGCCAGCCGACCGCCGGGGCCCTCTGGGAACACTGAAGCTTTCTTT
TRBV20-1	few	TRBJ2-1	.	CSPRGGDFYNEQFF	TGCAGCCCGAGGGGGGGGGACTTTTACAATGAGCAGTTCTTC
TRBV28	few	TRBJ1-1	.	CASSSPGPNTEAFF	TGTGCCAGCAGTTCTCCGGGCCCGAACACTGAAGCTTTCTTT
TRBV7-2	many	TRBJ2-5	.	CASSLAPAETQYF	TGTGCCAGCAGCTTAGCACCGGCAGAGACCCAGTACTTC
TRBV11-3	.	TRBJ2-7	.	CASSLFLRDTDEQYF	TGTGCCAGCAGCTTATTCCTCCGGGACACCGACGAGCAGTACTTC
TRBV7-8	many	TRBJ2-7	.	CASSLDTGGHAEQYF	TGTGCCAGCAGCTTAGATACGGGGGGCCATGCCGAGCAGTACTTC